The present T cell receptor beta chain was sequenced within a study of T cell responses to AZD1222 COVID-19 vaccine. Germline V gene sequence: CDR1 SGHTA, CDR2 FQGTGA. The CDR3 loop spans 16 amino acids. The trim removed 4 bases at V and 7 bases at J, leaving 9 bases unmatched. Findings of the study overall: With dominance at 160-218 and 743-854, vaccine-associated CD4 TCRs spanned spike. Unmutated regions of variants are reportedly targeted by nearly half of spike-specific TCRs.

In regard to this clone: No antigen is known for it.

The protocol was immunoSEQ multiplex PCR, while the TCRdb copy is restricted to in-frame clones and leaves out a portion. Here the sample spans over 130,000 clones, about 89% being singletons. Sequences were derived from peripheral blood, sampled 28 days after the second dose of the MenACWY control vaccine. The origin of this receptor is an adult who received the MenACWY meningococcal vaccine as a control. The genes are TRBV7-3 and TRBJ1-6; 8 bases are a match to TRBD1. CDR3 sequence reads: CASSWTGRKGNSPLHF. The CDR3 DNA is TGTGCCAGCAGCTGGACAGGGAGAAAGGGCAATTCACCCCTCCACTTT.